Below are 26 T cell receptor beta chains sequenced from a single sample in a study of blood T cell repertoires in COVID-19. TCRdb keeps only in-frame clones here, not all; method: immunoSEQ multiplex PCR. Of roughly 55,000 clones in the sample, about four fifths were seen once. The specimen sequenced was peripheral blood. The source is a woman between 55 and 75 years old with acute or convalescent COVID-19.

The V call is TRBV11-2, the J call TRBJ1-1; 10 bases map to TRBD1. Looked up from germline, CDR1 is SGHAT and CDR2 is FQNNGV. J was trimmed by 11 bases and V by 3 bases; bases with no gene match: 12. The CDR3 contains 15 residues. CDR3: CASSLGGTGALWAFF. In nucleotides, the CDR3 is TGTGCCAGCAGCTTGGGGGGGACAGGGGCCCTGTGGGCTTTCTTT.

The genes are TRBV19 and TRBJ2-3, with 7 bases aligning to TRBD1. The CDR3 loop spans 16 amino acids. Germline V lookup: CDR1 LNHDA, CDR2 SQIVND (reference sequence). The V segment lost 11 bases and the J segment 0 bases; nucleotides outside the gene matches: 14. CDR3 region: CAGPVQGCSSTDTQYF. In DNA form, the CDR3 reads TGTGCCGGCCCCGTACAGGGGTGCTCTAGCACAGATACGCAGTATTTT.

This clone came up once. The chain employs TRBV10-3 and TRBJ1-1, with D possibly TRBD1 on 5 matching bases. The CDR3 totals 15 residues. V was trimmed by 5 bases and J by 0 bases, leaving 13 bases between them. The germline gives CDR1 ENHRY, CDR2 SYGVKD. CDR3 nucleotide sequence: TGTGCCATCAGTAGACAGACGTTAATGAACACTGAAGCTTTCTTT. Amino acid sequence: CAISRQTLMNTEAFF.

In this sample, this clone turned up once. The CDR3 DNA reads as TGCGCCAGCAGCACGGGACTAGCGGTTTCCTACGAGCAGTACTTC. This encodes CASSTGLAVSYEQYF. The chain links TRBV5-1 to TRBJ2-7; 11 positions agree with TRBD2. The ends lost 4 bases at V and 1 base at J; junction bases unmatched: 4. The CDR3 totals 15 residues. From germline, CDR1 is SGHRS and CDR2 YFSETQ.

This clone was picked up a small number of times. This rearrangement joins TRBV7-9 to TRBJ1-3; D is uncertain. Germline-derived CDR1 and CDR2 are SEHNR and FQNEAQ (reference sequence). The ends were cut back, 6 bases at V and 0 bases at J, with 9 bases in the middle. The CDR3 sequence is 14 residues long. The CDR3 spells CASRASSSGNTIYF. CDR3 in DNA: TGTGCCAGCAGAGCTTCCTCCTCTGGAAACACCATATATTTT.

J is TRBJ2-3 and V is TRBV3-1 (or the pseudogene TRBV3-2), with D unresolved. The CDR3 loop spans 13 amino acids. Germline CDR1 and CDR2: LGHDT and YNNKEL (reference sequence). The germline V and J ends were trimmed by 2 bases and 4 bases, with 7 bases remaining between them. The CDR3 loop is CASSQSGADTQYF. For the CDR3, the DNA is TGTGCCAGCAGCCAATCTGGAGCAGATACGCAGTATTTT.

The chain uses TRBV15 and TRBJ1-4; 9 nucleotides line up with TRBD1. Germline loops: CDR1 LNHNV, CDR2 YYDKDF (reference sequence). Trimming at V came to 4 bases and at J to 7 bases, leaving 7 bases not matched to a gene. The CDR3 consists of 15 residues. The CDR3 protein is CATSIRQGVTEKLFF. The CDR3 nucleotides are TGTGCCACCAGCATCCGACAGGGGGTCACTGAAAAACTGTTTTTT.

The chain is built from TRBV29-1 and TRBJ2-5; D possibly corresponds to TRBD2 (6 bases). Germline V gene lookup returns CDR1 SQVTM and CDR2 ANQGSEA. V lost 7 bases and J lost 5, with 17 bases in between. The CDR3 consists of 13 residues. The CDR3 reads CSATRGSGETQYF. CDR3 bases: TGCAGCGCTACCCGGGGGTCGGGGGAGACCCAGTACTTC.

The chain employs TRBV11-2 and TRBJ2-7; a possible D gene is TRBD2 (5 bases). The germline V gene has CDR1 SGHAT and CDR2 FQNNGV. V lost 5 bases and J 0 bases, leaving 11 bases between the germline ends. The CDR3 totals 14 residues. The CDR3 spells CASSQWRSSYEQYF. The CDR3 bases are TGTGCCAGCAGCCAGTGGAGGAGCTCCTACGAGCAGTACTTC.

The sample holds one count of this clone. CDR3: CASSWTGPNEKLFF. CDR3 nucleotides: TGTGCCAGCAGTTGGACAGGGCCTAATGAAAAACTGTTTTTT. The V call is TRBV27, the J call TRBJ1-4; the match to TRBD1 covers 8 bases. The germline V gene encodes CDR1 MNHEY and CDR2 SMNVEV (reference sequence). V lost 4 bases and J lost 3; bases outside the gene matches: 1. The CDR3 loop spans 14 amino acids.

The chain employs TRBV27 and TRBJ1-2; 7 bases align to TRBD1. The trim removed 4 bases at V and 4 bases at J, leaving 3 bases unmatched. The CDR3 is made up of 13 amino acids. The germline CDR1 and CDR2 sequences are MNHEY and SMNVEV (reference sequence). The CDR3 DNA follows: TGTGCCAGCAGTTCTCGACAGGGCTATGGCTACACCTTC. Translating gives CASSSRQGYGYTF.

DNA for the CDR3: TGTGCCACCAGTGACCCTGGACAGGGTTTCGGAGAGACCCAGTACTTC. Its translation is CATSDPGQGFGETQYF. The rearrangement uses TRBV24-1 and TRBJ2-5; TRBD1 matches at 8 bases. Germline CDR1 and CDR2: KGHDR and SFDVKD. The CDR3 has 16 residues. Germline trimming cut 4 bases from V and 4 bases from J; bases unmatched to any gene: 10.

This clone has only a few counts. The chain recombines TRBV29-1 with TRBJ1-1; D is undetermined. V dropped 3 bases and J dropped 4 bases, with 15 bases sitting between them. CDR1 is SQVTM and CDR2 is ANQGSEA in the germline V gene. The CDR3 has 14 residues. The DNA for the CDR3 is TGCAGCGTTGAGCGAGGTCAGACCGCCACTGAAGCTTTCTTT. Residues: CSVERGQTATEAFF.

The V and J genes are TRBV7-9 and TRBJ2-1, with D possibly being TRBD1 (5 bases). V was trimmed by 5 bases and J by 5 bases, leaving 16 bases between them. The CDR3 covers 15 residues. Germline V CDR1 and CDR2: SEHNR, FQNEAQ (reference sequence). The CDR3 bases are TGTGCCAGCAGCCCCCGGACACCGTCGGACAATGAGCAGTTCTTC. Encoded protein: CASSPRTPSDNEQFF.

This chain connects TRBV7-9 to TRBJ1-2; tentatively, D is TRBD1 (6 bases). CDR1 and CDR2 from the germline V gene are SEHNR and FQNEAQ (reference sequence). V was trimmed by 6 bases and J by 8 bases, leaving 13 bases between them. This CDR3 has 12 residues. The CDR3 sequence: CASRHTGNGYTF. CDR3 nucleotide sequence: TGTGCCAGCAGGCATACAGGGAACGGCTACACCTTC.

This clone was detected once. This rearrangement joins TRBV18 to TRBJ2-5; TRBD2 agrees at 9 bases. The ends lost 9 bases at V and 4 bases at J; junction bases unmatched: 6. The CDR3 extends over 13 amino acids. Germline CDR1 is KGHSH and CDR2 is LQKENI. The CDR3 sequence is CASSSGTGETQYF. The CDR3 DNA reads TGTGCCAGTTCTAGCGGGACGGGAGAGACCCAGTACTTC.

The V and J genes are TRBV2 and TRBJ1-2, with 8 bases fitting TRBD1. V trimming: 8 bases; J trimming: 5 bases; junction bases outside the gene matches: 13. The CDR3 totals 15 residues. Germline V lookup: CDR1 SNHLY, CDR2 FYNNEI. CDR3 loop: CASQSGYRGLYGYTF. The CDR3 DNA follows: TGTGCCAGCCAAAGTGGGTACAGGGGGTTATATGGCTACACCTTC.

The chain couples TRBV5-1 to TRBJ2-7; D call uncertain. CDR3 length equals 12 residues. V was trimmed by 2 bases and J by 7 bases, leaving 10 bases between them. CDR1 is SGHRS and CDR2 is YFSETQ in the germline V gene. CDR3 DNA sequence: TGCGCCAGCAGCTTACTACTCGGGGAGCAGTACTTC. Encoded protein: CASSLLLGEQYF.

The chain couples TRBV9 to TRBJ1-5, with 9 bases lining up with TRBD1. Germline values: CDR1 SGDLS, CDR2 YYNGEE. The CDR3 spans 15 residues. V was clipped by 0 bases and J by 6 bases; unmatched bases: 4. For the CDR3, the DNA is TGTGCCAGCAGCGTAGCAGGGACAGGGATTCAGCCCCAGCATTTT. Translating it yields CASSVAGTGIQPQHF. The variable domain in full, with the rest retrieved from reference TRBV9 and TRBJ1-5, is DSGVTQTPKHLITATGQRVTLRCSPRSGDLSVYWYQQSLDQGLQFLIQYYNGEERAKGNILERFSAQQFPDLHSELNLSSLELGDSALYFCASSVAGTGIQPQHFGDGTRLSIL.

This clone was detected only once. The chain employs TRBV7-9 and TRBJ1-1; no clear D. CDR1 and CDR2 from the germline V gene are SEHNR and FQNEAQ (reference sequence). CDR3 size: 14 residues. Trimming took off 2 bases at V and 1 base at J, with 8 bases between the two ends. DNA of the CDR3: TGTGCCAGCAGCTTAACATCAGGGAACACTGAAGCTTTCTTT. Translation: CASSLTSGNTEAFF.

The CDR3 loop is CATSSARSNYGYTF. The CDR3 coding sequence is TGTGCCACCAGCAGTGCACGGTCCAACTATGGCTACACCTTC. V and J are TRBV15 and TRBJ1-2; D uncertain. The germline V gene has CDR1 LNHNV and CDR2 YYDKDF (reference sequence). The CDR3 sequence is 14 residues long. Trimming took 3 bases from V and 2 from J, leaving 10 bases between them.

This clone was observed once. The rearrangement joins TRBV18 to TRBJ2-7; tentative D call: TRBD2 (6 bases). The V gene lost 1 base and the J gene lost 3 bases, with 22 bases spanning the gap. Germline loops: CDR1 KGHSH, CDR2 LQKENI. The CDR3 length is 18 residues. The CDR3: CASSPLTGTSLYFYEQYF. In DNA, the CDR3 is TGTGCCAGCTCACCACTGACGGGGACTTCCCTCTACTTCTACGAGCAGTACTTC.

The V call is TRBV20-1, the J call TRBJ1-1; tentatively, D is TRBD1 (5 bases). The V gene's germline CDR1 is DFQATT and CDR2 SNEGSKA (reference sequence). This CDR3 has 11 residues. This chain's CDR3 is CRGDYDTEAFF. The CDR3 nucleotides are TGCAGAGGGGACTACGACACTGAAGCTTTCTTT.

The chain couples TRBV7-8 to TRBJ1-1, with 7 bases matching TRBD1. The CDR3 totals 14 residues. J lost 2 bases, V lost 3 bases, and 3 bases had no gene match. From germline, CDR1 is SGHVS and CDR2 FQNEAQ. The CDR3 nucleotides read TGTGCCAGCAGCTTCGGACAGGCTAACACTGAAGCTTTCTTT. Translation gives CASSFGQANTEAFF.

The CDR3 nucleotides are TGTGCCAGCAGTTTTCGAACAGGGACCACTGAAGCTTTCTTT. Translated, it gives CASSFRTGTTEAFF. The chain carries TRBV27 and TRBJ1-1, with a weak D call TRBD1 (6 bases). This CDR3 spans 14 amino acids. Trimming stripped 3 bases from V and 4 bases from J, with 12 bases between. Germline CDR1 reads MNHEY; CDR2 reads SMNVEV (reference sequence).

The chain is built from TRBV6-5 and TRBJ2-3, with D tentatively TRBD1 (7 bases). Trimming cost V 7 bases and J 2 bases, with 16 bases left between them. Germline V gene lookup returns CDR1 MNHEY and CDR2 SVGAGI. This CDR3 spans 15 amino acids. The CDR3 DNA is TGTGCCAGCAAGAACGGAGGGGGCAACACAGATACGCAGTATTTT. Its translation: CASKNGGGNTDTQYF.